These 8 T cell receptor beta chains came from one sample sequenced in a study of spatial heterogeneity in lung cancer (dated by TCRdb to about 2019). According to the study, the label for this sample's time point signals: sample taken at primary tumor resection. The library was obtained by 5' RACE. The sequencer listed for this sample is NextSeq 500. The raw public reads went through TCRdb reprocessing: fastp at Q25, MiXCR clone calling, in-frame beta chains kept. Rows with a matching CDR3 protein are joined into one entry that keeps the most common DNA and genes. The sample table lists about 15,000 distinct CDR3 sequences, 7.3% of them with a count of one. 7% to 10% of the sample belongs to the ten largest clones. These receptors' targets are unknown. Summary of the overall study and its limitations: The tumor nonsynonymous mutation count correlated with the number of expanded intratumoral alpha and beta TCRs.

Specimen: lung tumor tissue, collected at surgery. The receptor source for this set is a male donor with early-stage non-small cell lung cancer.

This sequence joins TRBV7-2 and TRBJ1-1; TRBD1 is a possible D gene (5 bases). V was cut by 3 bases and J by 1 base, with 9 bases left in between. This CDR3 contains 14 residues. In germline, CDR1 is SGHTA, CDR2 FQGNSA. The CDR3 sequence: CASSFRAGNTEAFF. CDR3 DNA: TGTGCCAGCAGCTTCAGGGCAGGGAACACTGAAGCTTTCTTT.

This clonotype was recorded at least ten times. The chain has TRBV24-1 and TRBJ2-5, with D tentatively TRBD2 (5 bases). The germline gives CDR1 KGHDR, CDR2 SFDVKD. The V and J ends lost 1 base and 7 bases respectively, with 12 bases between them. The CDR3 extends over 14 amino acids. Here the CDR3 reads CATSDLGGRGTQYF. As DNA, the CDR3 is TGTGCCACCAGTGATTTAGGAGGCCGAGGGACCCAGTACTTC.

In its sample, this clonotype was seen many times. This chain uses TRBV12-3 or TRBV12-4 with TRBJ1-1, with D perhaps matching TRBD1 (6 bases). The CDR3 loop spans 11 amino acids. The germline V and J ends were trimmed by 5 bases and 7 bases, with 8 bases remaining between them. CDR3 region: CASSQGSEAFF. As DNA, the CDR3 is TGTGCCAGCAGTCAGGGGAGTGAAGCTTTCTTT.

This sequence joins TRBV7-3 and TRBJ2-1, with 7 bases aligning to TRBD2. The CDR3 is made up of 16 amino acids. V was pared by 5 bases and J by 1 base, with 8 bases of the junction left unmatched. Germline CDR1 SGHTA, CDR2 FQGTGA. Here the CDR3 DNA reads TGTGCCAGCAGCCCCTGGGCTAGCGGTTCCTACAATGAGCAGTTCTTC. As protein: CASSPWASGSYNEQFF.

The V and J genes are TRBV9 and TRBJ2-1, with D tentatively TRBD1 or TRBD2 (5 bases each). The V end lost 3 bases, the J end lost 10 bases, and 17 bases lay between the germline ends. The CDR3 runs 14 residues. Germline CDR1 and CDR2: SGDLS and YYNGEE. The CDR3 region is CASSGSSLGVEQFF. CDR3 sequence (DNA): TGTGCCAGCAGCGGAAGCTCTTTGGGGGTAGAGCAGTTCTTC.

This clonotype is classed as medium-sized. The gene calls are TRBV9 and TRBJ2-1; D is ambiguous. Trimming took off 4 bases at V and 7 bases at J, with 12 bases between the two ends. Germline values: CDR1 SGDLS, CDR2 YYNGEE. The CDR3 runs 13 residues. CDR3: CASSSWTGNEQFF. In nucleotides, the CDR3 is TGTGCCAGCAGCTCGTGGACCGGGAATGAGCAGTTCTTC. Filled out from reference TRBV9 and TRBJ2-1, the complete variable domain reads DSGVTQTPKHLITATGQRVTLRCSPRSGDLSVYWYQQSLDQGLQFLIQYYNGEERAKGNILERFSAQQFPDLHSELNLSSLELGDSALYFCASSSWTGNEQFFGPGTRLTVL.

This clonotype was seen at least ten times. The chain recombines TRBV9 with TRBJ2-2; no reliable D call. The ends were cut back, 0 bases at V and 7 bases at J, with 13 bases in the middle. The CDR3 is 15 amino acids. In germline, CDR1 is SGDLS, CDR2 YYNGEE. The CDR3 here is CASSVGYSGIGELFF. The CDR3 DNA follows: TGTGCCAGCAGCGTAGGATACTCGGGCATCGGGGAGCTGTTTTTT.

This clonotype was seen more than once but under ten times. This sequence joins TRBV19 and TRBJ2-4; 9 bases fit TRBD1. CDR1 LNHDA and CDR2 SQIVND come from the germline V gene (reference sequence). Trimming took 1 base from V and 1 from J; bases not matched to a gene: 2. The CDR3 has 16 amino acids. The CDR3 sequence is CASSIGQGGAKNIQYF. The DNA of the CDR3 is TGTGCCAGTAGTATAGGACAGGGGGGGGCCAAAAACATTCAGTACTTC.